Given below is one TCR beta chain in context. Its antigen is unidentified. The data originate from a study of shared clonotypes between healthy human individuals. Turning to the study itself: Per-donor plates numbered three CD4 naive, three CD4 memory, two CD8 naive and one CD8 memory. Regarding the study as a whole: The authors sampled blood alone, and tissue repertoires likely differ. Among donors, sharing of clonotypes was expected to be affected by sequencing depth.

The CDR3 consists of 14 residues. From germline, CDR1 is MNHNS and CDR2 SASEGT. V lost 5 bases, J lost 4 bases, and 14 bases lay in between. Genomic DNA of every subset was divided equally among multiple immunoSEQ plates. TCRdb's table, derived via immunoSEQ multiplex PCR, lists solely in-frame clones and lacks some. The sample includes roughly 1.4 million clones, roughly 98.5% of them seen just once. The chain is built from TRBV6-1 and TRBJ1-2; D call uncertain. This TCR was sampled from a man younger than 40 in good health. Sample: naive CD4+ T cells sorted from blood. Subset described: CD45RA+ positively selected. As DNA, the CDR3 is TGTGCCAGCAGTACCCGGGGAGCCTCCTATGGCTACACCTTC. Residues: CASSTRGASYGYTF.